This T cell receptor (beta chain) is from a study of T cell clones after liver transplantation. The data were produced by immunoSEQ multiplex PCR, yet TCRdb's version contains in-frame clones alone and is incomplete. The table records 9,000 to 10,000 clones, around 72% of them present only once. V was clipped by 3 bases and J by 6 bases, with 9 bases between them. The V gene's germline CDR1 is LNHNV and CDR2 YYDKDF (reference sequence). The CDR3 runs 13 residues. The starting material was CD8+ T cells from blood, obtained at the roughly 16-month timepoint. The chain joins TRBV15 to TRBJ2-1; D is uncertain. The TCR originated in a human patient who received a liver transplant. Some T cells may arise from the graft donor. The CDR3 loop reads CATSSSLANEQFF. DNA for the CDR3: TGTGCCACCAGCAGCTCCCTGGCCAATGAGCAGTTCTTC.